A single sample gave rise to the 12 T cell receptor beta chains below, sequenced in a study of CD8 T cells in Susac syndrome. Random hexamers were used to reverse transcribe an amount of about 0.45 to 1 ug RNA. TCRdb called the immunoSEQ multiplex PCR reads again in MiXCR, with one record for every CDR3 protein. The data show about 210,000 distinct CDR3 sequences, 95% seen once. Sequenced: CD4+ T cells from PBMCs. The origin of the receptors is a human donor with multiple sclerosis.

The chain employs TRBV25-1 and TRBJ1-2; D is uncertain. V was trimmed by 3 bases and J by 8 bases, leaving 13 bases between them. The CDR3 runs 13 residues. Looked up from germline, CDR1 is MGHDK and CDR2 is SYGVNS. DNA for the CDR3: TGTGCCAGCAGTGACGGGGTATCAGGAGGCTACACCTTC. It specifies CASSDGVSGGYTF.

This clonotype was counted a few times. V and J are TRBV4-2 and TRBJ2-1; D not resolved. This CDR3 is 15 amino acids long. Germline V gives CDR1 LGHNA, CDR2 YNFKEQ. V was clipped by 0 bases and J by 1 base, with 7 bases between them. CDR3 residues: CASSQEGVSYNEQFF. The CDR3 DNA reads TGTGCCAGCAGCCAAGAAGGAGTATCCTACAATGAGCAGTTCTTC.

The rearrangement links TRBV27 to TRBJ2-1; D not certain. CDR1 is MNHEY, CDR2 SMNVEV, per germline (reference sequence). CDR3 length equals 12 residues. V gave up 10 bases and J gave up 0 bases, with 7 bases separating them. DNA of the CDR3: TGTGCCACCTCTAGCTCCTACAATGAGCAGTTCTTC. Translation: CATSSSYNEQFF.

The chain is built from TRBV2 and TRBJ1-2; D not resolved. This CDR3 spans 14 amino acids. Trimming cost V 3 bases and J 4 bases, with 12 bases left between them. Germline lookup yields CDR1 SNHLY and CDR2 FYNNEI. CDR3 in DNA: TGTGCCAGCAGTGAGGATCGGGCCTCCTATGGCTACACCTTC. Encoded protein: CASSEDRASYGYTF.

V usage is TRBV3-1 and J usage is TRBJ1-5; D gene ambiguous. The germline V gene has CDR1 LGHDT and CDR2 YNNKEL (reference sequence). Trimming stripped 1 base from V and 1 base from J, with 8 bases between. The CDR3 is 15 residues long. The chain's CDR3 is CASSQGGLSNQPQHF. In DNA form, the CDR3 reads TGTGCCAGCAGCCAAGGAGGGCTAAGCAATCAGCCCCAGCATTTT.

The J gene is TRBJ1-5, the V gene TRBV15; 8 nucleotides match TRBD1. The CDR3 covers 14 residues. Germline CDR1 reads LNHNV; CDR2 reads YYDKDF (reference sequence). The trim removed 4 bases at V and 5 bases at J, leaving 4 bases unmatched. The CDR3 DNA is TGTGCCACCAGCAACGGACAGGGTCATCAGCCCCAGCATTTT. This translates into CATSNGQGHQPQHF.

The chain has TRBV4-2 and TRBJ1-2, with a weak D call TRBD1 (6 bases). V was pared by 1 base and J by 2 bases, with 11 bases between. Per the germline V gene, CDR1 is LGHNA and CDR2 is YNFKEQ. CDR3 length: 15 residues. The CDR3 is CASSQGQGSNYGYTF. DNA of the CDR3: TGTGCCAGCAGCCAAGGGCAGGGGTCAAACTATGGCTACACCTTC.

This chain connects TRBV7-9 to TRBJ1-2; no firm D call. V lost 4 bases and J 3 bases, leaving 12 bases between the germline ends. CDR1 and CDR2 (germline): SEHNR, FQNEAQ (reference sequence). CDR3 length equals 14 residues. CDR3 nucleotide sequence: TGTGCCAGCAGCTCCGAAGCGAGGGACTATGGCTACACCTTC. Amino acid sequence: CASSSEARDYGYTF.

The genes are TRBV29-1 and TRBJ1-2; the D gene is possibly TRBD1 (5 bases). V was pared by 7 bases and J by 3 bases, with 18 bases between. The CDR3 sequence is 14 residues long. Germline V gene sequence: CDR1 SQVTM, CDR2 ANQGSEA. CDR3 loop: CSGAQQAGDYGYTF. DNA of the CDR3: TGCAGCGGTGCGCAACAGGCTGGGGACTATGGCTACACCTTC.

The V gene is TRBV20-1, the J gene TRBJ1-1, with D uncertain. The CDR3 runs to 15 residues. Germline CDR1 reads DFQATT; CDR2 reads SNEGSKA (reference sequence). With 0 bases removed from V and 0 bases from J, the gap between germline ends came to 11 bases. The CDR3 DNA sequence: TGCAGTGCTAGAGAATCGACACTCATGAACACTGAAGCTTTCTTT. It codes for CSARESTLMNTEAFF.

The chain combines TRBV3-1 with TRBJ2-5, with no clear D. The germline gives CDR1 LGHDT, CDR2 YNNKEL (reference sequence). V lost 0 bases to trimming and J lost 6 bases, with 8 bases between them. This CDR3 comprises 13 residues. Here the CDR3 reads CASSQDPPQTQYF. DNA of the CDR3: TGTGCCAGCAGCCAAGACCCCCCCCAGACCCAGTACTTC.

The chain recombines TRBV7-9 with TRBJ2-7; 12 bases align to TRBD2. V was pared by 11 bases and J by 6 bases, with 11 bases of the junction left unmatched. The CDR3 runs to 14 residues. CDR1 SEHNR and CDR2 FQNEAQ come from the germline V gene (reference sequence). In DNA, the CDR3 is TGTGCCGGGGGACTAGCGGGTCGAGGCCTCGAGCAGTACTTC. Protein sequence: CAGGLAGRGLEQYF.